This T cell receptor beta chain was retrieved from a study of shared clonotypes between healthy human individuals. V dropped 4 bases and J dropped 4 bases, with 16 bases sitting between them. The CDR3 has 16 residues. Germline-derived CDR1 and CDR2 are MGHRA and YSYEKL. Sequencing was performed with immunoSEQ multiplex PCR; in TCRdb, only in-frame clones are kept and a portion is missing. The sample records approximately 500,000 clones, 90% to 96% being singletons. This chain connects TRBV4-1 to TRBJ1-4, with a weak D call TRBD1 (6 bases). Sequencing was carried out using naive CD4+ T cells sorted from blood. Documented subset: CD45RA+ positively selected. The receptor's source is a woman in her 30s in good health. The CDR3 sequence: CASSPRGAGDNEKLFF. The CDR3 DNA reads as TGCGCCAGCAGCCCCAGGGGAGCAGGGGATAATGAAAAACTGTTTTTT.